This entry concerns a single T cell receptor beta chain. The record originates from a study of blood T cell repertoires in COVID-19. The V and J ends lost 6 bases and 0 bases respectively, with 12 bases between them. The V gene's germline CDR1 is MDHEN and CDR2 SYDVKM. CDR3 length: 15 residues. Per the authors' pipeline: Reference gene primer amplification gave nucleated cell count estimates. Profiled with immunoSEQ multiplex PCR; TCRdb holds only in-frame clones, not every one. V and J calls and clone size are given by that table; D and trimming were obtained from the DNA. The data contain over 250,000 clones, around nine tenths of them singletons.

The receptor's source is a woman aged 40-49 years who had recovered from COVID-19. V is TRBV28 and J is TRBJ1-3; unclear D gene. Sequencing was carried out using peripheral blood. Here the CDR3 reads CASRAGRGSGNTIYF. CDR3 bases: TGTGCCAGCAGAGCTGGACGGGGCTCTGGAAACACCATATATTTT.